This is a list of T cell receptor beta chains from one sample in a study of cytotoxic CD8 clonotypes in ibrutinib-treated CLL. Clones were read by immunoSEQ multiplex PCR, and TCRdb kept only the in-frame ones, dropping some. The sample holds roughly 220,000 clones, 79% seen once. This sample comprised PBMCs, obtained after 12 months of ibrutinib treatment. The receptor source for this set is a human donor with chronic lymphocytic leukemia. Both conserved end residues are part of each CDR3. A D gene is named only where the DNA matches it firmly. Rows give clone size only sometimes, using once, few, many, or a class for an expanded clone.

V gene,D gene,clone size,J gene,CDR3 DNA,CDR3 protein
TRBV11-2,TRBD1,-,TRBJ1-5,TGTGCCAGCAGCTTAGATGGGACAGGGGTTATAGTCCAGCCCCAGCATTTT,CASSLDGTGVIVQPQHF
TRBV4-1,TRBD1,-,TRBJ1-2,TGCGCCAGCAGCGGAAGGGGACAGGGGGATTTTGGCTACACCTTC,CASSGRGQGDFGYTF
TRBV5-1,-,-,TRBJ1-5,TGCGCCAGCAGCCTTGACTCCCGTGGTGGTCAGCCCCAGCATTTT,CASSLDSRGGQPQHF
TRBV5-1,-,-,TRBJ2-2,TGCGCCAGCAGCCCTGGGACAACGAACACCGGGGAGCTGTTTTTT,CASSPGTTNTGELFF
TRBV27,TRBD1,-,TRBJ1-1,TGTGCCAGCAGTCCACTAATGACAGGGCGTACGACTGAAGCTTTCTTT,CASSPLMTGRTTEAFF
TRBV7-9,-,-,TRBJ1-2,TGTGCCAGCAGCTTAGAAGCTAATAACTATGGCTACACCTTC,CASSLEANNYGYTF
TRBV30,TRBD1,-,TRBJ1-5,TGTGCCTGGAGCGGACAGGGTGGTCAGCCCCAGCATTTT,CAWSGQGGQPQHF
TRBV29-1,TRBD2,-,TRBJ2-7,TGCAGCGTTGCATCTCTAGCGGGCCCCTACGAGCAGTACTTC,CSVASLAGPYEQYF
TRBV27,-,once,TRBJ1-1,TGTGCCAGCAGTTTCGGCGGTATGAACACTGAAGCTTTCTTT,CASSFGGMNTEAFF
TRBV14,TRBD2,-,TRBJ2-7,TGTGCCAGCAGCCCCAACCCGGGGGGGCCGGGCCTCGGCGTCGAGCAGTACTTC,CASSPNPGGPGLGVEQYF
TRBV30,TRBD1,-,TRBJ1-3,TGTGCCTGGAGTGTTGAACCAGGGGGCTCTGGAAACACCATATATTTT,CAWSVEPGGSGNTIYF
TRBV1,-,-,TRBJ1-5,TGCACCAGCAGCCAGGACCTTACAGGGGTCAAGGATCAGCCCCAGCATTTT,CTSSQDLTGVKDQPQHF
TRBV6-5,TRBD1,-,TRBJ1-2,TGTGCCAGCAGCTGGACAGGCTATACACTTTATGGCTACACCTTC,CASSWTGYTLYGYTF
TRBV9,-,-,TRBJ2-5,TGTGCCAGCAGCGCGGGGGGACACCAGGAGACCCAGTACTTC,CASSAGGHQETQYF
TRBV6-5,-,few,TRBJ2-2,TGTGCCAGCGGTCGAGGGGAGCTGTTTTTT,CASGRGELFF
TRBV6-5,-,few,TRBJ2-7,TGTGCCAGCAGTGGGGGACGAGCCTACGAGCAGTACTTC,CASSGGRAYEQYF
TRBV13,-,-,TRBJ2-5,TGTGCCAGCAGCTTAGGCCCAGGCGTCCAAGAGACCCAGTACTTC,CASSLGPGVQETQYF
TRBV5-4,TRBD2,-,TRBJ2-7,TGTGCCAGCAGCCCCCGGGGGGAAGTCGACGAGCAGTACTTC,CASSPRGEVDEQYF
TRBV5-8,-,few,TRBJ1-1,TGTGCCAGCAGCTTGGAGCCTCCGTGGGTCACTGAAGCTTTCTTT,CASSLEPPWVTEAFF
TRBV19,TRBD2,-,TRBJ2-1,TGTGCCAGTAAGCCCGGTAGCGGGAACGAGCAGTTCTTC,CASKPGSGNEQFF
TRBV5-1,-,once,TRBJ2-3,TGCGCCAGCAAGGGTGGGGATACGCAGTATTTT,CASKGGDTQYF
TRBV5-1,-,once,TRBJ1-1,TGCGCCAGCAGCTTGGGCCTCCGGGCCAGAAATTTCTTT,CASSLGLRARNFF
TRBV5-1,-,-,TRBJ1-1,TGCGCCAGCAGCTTGCAGCTCTACACTGAAGCTTTCTTT,CASSLQLYTEAFF
TRBV2,-,once,TRBJ2-3,TGTGCCAGAGAACGAAGAGGGGGGGGCCCAAGCACAGATACGCAGTATTTT,CARERRGGGPSTDTQYF
TRBV7-8,TRBD1,-,TRBJ1-1,TGTGCCAGCAGCTTACAGGGGGCGATCACTGAAGCTTTCTTT,CASSLQGAITEAFF
TRBV19,-,-,TRBJ2-5,TGTGCCAGTAGCCAAGAGGGAGAGACCCAGTACTTC,CASSQEGETQYF
TRBV11-3,-,-,TRBJ2-1,TGTGCCAGCAGCTCTCTTAGAGGCTCCTACAATGAGCAGTTCTTC,CASSSLRGSYNEQFF
TRBV7-8,TRBD1,-,TRBJ1-2,TGTGCCAGCAGCTTTTATGGACAGGTCTATGGCTACACCTTC,CASSFYGQVYGYTF
TRBV28,-,-,TRBJ1-5,TGTGCCAGCAGTAACCGGGGGACCTCTGGCCAGCCCCAGCATTTT,CASSNRGTSGQPQHF
TRBV6-6,-,-,TRBJ1-3,TGTGCCAGCAAGGCGACCGCCTCTGGAAACACCATATATTTT,CASKATASGNTIYF
TRBV27,-,few,TRBJ1-2,TGTGCCAGCAGTTTTCAGGGCCGATATGGCTACACCTTC,CASSFQGRYGYTF
TRBV19,-,once,TRBJ1-4,TGTGCCAGTAGTCGTGGGGCCGGTCACAATGAAAAACTGTTTTTT,CASSRGAGHNEKLFF
TRBV4-2,-,few,TRBJ1-1,TGTGCCAGCAGCCAAGTAGGTTTAGGTGGGGACACTGAAGCTTTCTTT,CASSQVGLGGDTEAFF
TRBV5-1,-,-,TRBJ2-1,TGCGCCAGCAGCTTGGGCTATACCCTGTCGGCCGGCTACAATGAGCAGTTCTTC,CASSLGYTLSAGYNEQFF
TRBV6-5,-,once,TRBJ2-1,TGTGCCAGCAGTTACTCGATGGCCCCCTACACTTCCGAGCAGTTCTTC,CASSYSMAPYTSEQFF
TRBV5-4,-,-,TRBJ1-1,TGTGCCATACATGCCGGGGTGGGAACTGAAGCTTTCTTT,CAIHAGVGTEAFF
TRBV7-9,TRBD2,-,TRBJ2-2,TGTGCCACCTACCCGGGACTAGCGGAAATGTTCACCGGGGAGCTGTTTTTT,CATYPGLAEMFTGELFF
TRBV2,-,-,TRBJ2-7,TGTGCCAGCAGACAGCGGTTCACTACCTACGAGCAGTACTTC,CASRQRFTTYEQYF
TRBV19,TRBD1,few,TRBJ1-4,TGTGCCAGTAGTGACCCCGGGACAGGGACTGAAAAACTGTTTTTT,CASSDPGTGTEKLFF
TRBV2,-,-,TRBJ1-3,TGTGCCAGCAGTGTCGCGGCGGACGTCTCTGGAAACACCATATATTTT,CASSVAADVSGNTIYF
TRBV15,TRBD1,-,TRBJ2-7,TGTGCCACCAGCAGTCCCGGGACAGGGCACTACGAGCAGTACTTC,CATSSPGTGHYEQYF
TRBV18,TRBD2,-,TRBJ2-3,TGTGCCAGCTCACCAAATGGCGGGAGACCAGATACGCAGTATTTT,CASSPNGGRPDTQYF
TRBV9,-,-,TRBJ1-3,TGTGCCAGCAGCCCTCAGCTAGGGAACACCATATATTTT,CASSPQLGNTIYF
TRBV11-2,-,-,TRBJ2-7,TGTGCCAGCAGGTGGGGATCCTACGAGCAGTACTTC,CASRWGSYEQYF
TRBV28,-,-,TRBJ2-1,TGTGCCAGCCACGAAATGACAGCCTACAATGAGCAGTTCTTC,CASHEMTAYNEQFF
TRBV27,-,-,TRBJ2-1,TGTGCCAGCAGCACCGTATACAATGAGCAGTTCTTC,CASSTVYNEQFF
TRBV27,-,once,TRBJ2-7,TGTGCCAGCAGTCCCATGGACAGTGTTCGGGAGCAGTACTTC,CASSPMDSVREQYF
TRBV15,TRBD2,-,TRBJ2-7,TGTGCCACCAGCAGACCTAGCGGGAGGGCCTTCAACGAGCAGTACTTC,CATSRPSGRAFNEQYF
TRBV5-1,-,-,TRBJ1-5,TGCGCCAGCAGCTTGACCGCAGGCGTCCATCAGCCCCAGCATTTT,CASSLTAGVHQPQHF
TRBV7-9,-,-,TRBJ2-2,TGTGCCAGCAGCTTATACGAAGTAACCGGGGAGCTGTTTTTT,CASSLYEVTGELFF
TRBV6-4,TRBD2,-,TRBJ2-3,TGTGCCAGCAGTGACTCAGCGGGGGGGAGCACAGATACGCAGTATTTT,CASSDSAGGSTDTQYF
TRBV14,TRBD2,-,TRBJ2-7,TGTGCCAGCAGCCAAGGACTAGCGAGGTACGAGCAGTACTTC,CASSQGLARYEQYF
TRBV11-3,TRBD1,-,TRBJ2-7,TGTGCCAGCAGCTTCCAGGGGGTTCCAACCTACGAGCAGTACTTC,CASSFQGVPTYEQYF
TRBV11-2,TRBD2,-,TRBJ2-7,TGTGCCAGCAGCTTAGGAGCGGGGTCCTACGAGCAGTACTTC,CASSLGAGSYEQYF
TRBV2,-,-,TRBJ2-1,TGTGCCAGCAGTGAACCCCTAGCCGGAATCAATGAGCAGTTCTTC,CASSEPLAGINEQFF
TRBV6-6,-,-,TRBJ1-2,TGTGCCAGCAGTTACGATCTCCCAGGCTATGGCTACACCTTC,CASSYDLPGYGYTF
TRBV7-3,-,-,TRBJ2-3,TGTGCCAGCAGCCCGAGTGGCCTCGGATTAGATACGCAGTATTTT,CASSPSGLGLDTQYF